This T cell receptor beta chain was observed in a study of preoperative IRX-2 immunotherapy in early breast cancer. This clone turned up a few times. Profiled with immunoSEQ multiplex PCR; TCRdb holds only in-frame clones, not every one. The sample has under 50,000 clones; about four fifths are singletons. The treatment: preoperative locoregional IRX-2 cytokine immunotherapy. Samples came from a phase Ib trial of preoperative locoregional IRX-2 cytokine immunotherapy. The germline gives CDR1 LGHNT, CDR2 FRNRAP. Trimming took off 3 bases at V and 5 bases at J, with 13 bases between the two ends. This CDR3 has 14 residues.

The chain uses TRBV12-5 and TRBJ1-1; D unresolved. The sequenced sample was lymph node tissue, obtained after IRX-2 immunotherapy. The TCR sequence derives from a human donor with breast cancer. CDR3 sequence (DNA): TGTGCTAGTGGTTTAGACTTTCGGGATACTGAAGCTTTCTTT. The encoded protein is CASGLDFRDTEAFF.